Each of the 2 T cell receptor beta chains below was sequenced from the same sample in a study of blood T cells in healthy people across ages. A second PCR, run for about 7 to 11 cycles, used a sample-barcoded 5' primer plus a J-beta primer mix. TCRdb redid the calling of the 5' RACE reads with MiXCR, one entry per CDR3 protein. The profile covers 1.5 million to 2 million distinct CDR3 sequences, with approximately 28% appearing a single time and 7.7% taken by the ten largest. Sequenced sample: blood. These receptors originate from a woman in her 30s in good health.

The genes are TRBV6-5 and TRBJ2-7; 8 bases agree with TRBD1. This CDR3 comprises 15 residues. Germline V CDR1 and CDR2: MNHEY, SVGAGI. With 5 bases clipped from V and 1 base from J, the junction kept 7 bases outside the gene matches. The CDR3 here is CASSPTGGWSYEQYF. The CDR3 DNA reads TGTGCCAGCAGTCCTACAGGGGGTTGGTCCTACGAGCAGTACTTC.

DNA for the CDR3: TGTGCCAGCAGTACCAGGGAGGGCGAGACCCAGTACTTC. It is translated as CASSTREGETQYF. The chain has TRBV12-3 or TRBV12-4 and TRBJ2-7, with 7 bases aligning to TRBD2. The assigned J gene may be wrong: the sequence end matches TRBJ2-5 better. CDR3 length: 13 amino acids.